The TCR beta chain under discussion was sequenced for a study of blood T cell repertoires in COVID-19. Clones were sequenced by immunoSEQ multiplex PCR, and TCRdb holds only the in-frame ones, with some missing. The top ten clones hold approximately 8.7% of a sample with more than 100,000 clones, approximately 80% of them seen once. The germline V gene has CDR1 DFQATT and CDR2 SNEGSKA (reference sequence). The CDR3 is 16 residues long. V trimming: 3 bases; J trimming: 6 bases; junction bases outside the gene matches: 9. The receptor comes from a woman aged 55-75 years with active or convalescent COVID-19. The sample was peripheral blood. The V and J genes are TRBV20-1 and TRBJ2-7; 15 nucleotides agree with TRBD2. The CDR3 bases are TGCAGTGCTAGTCCGGGACTAGCGGGAGGTGCAGGCGAGCAGTACTTC. It specifies CSASPGLAGGAGEQYF.